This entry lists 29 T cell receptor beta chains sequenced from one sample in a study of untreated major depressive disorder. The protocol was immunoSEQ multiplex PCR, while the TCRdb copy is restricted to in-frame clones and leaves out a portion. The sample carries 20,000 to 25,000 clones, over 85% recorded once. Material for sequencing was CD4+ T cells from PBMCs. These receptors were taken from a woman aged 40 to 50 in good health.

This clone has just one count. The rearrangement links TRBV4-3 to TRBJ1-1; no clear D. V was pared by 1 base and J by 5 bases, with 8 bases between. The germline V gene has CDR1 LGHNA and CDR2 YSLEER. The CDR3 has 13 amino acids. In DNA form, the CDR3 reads TGCGCCAGCAGCCAAGCAACTTCGACTGAAGCTTTCTTT. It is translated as CASSQATSTEAFF.

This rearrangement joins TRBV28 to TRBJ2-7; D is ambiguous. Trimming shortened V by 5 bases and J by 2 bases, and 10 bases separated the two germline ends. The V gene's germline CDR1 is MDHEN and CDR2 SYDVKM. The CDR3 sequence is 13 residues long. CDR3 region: CASSAGPTYEQYF. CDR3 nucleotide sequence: TGTGCCAGCAGTGCTGGTCCAACCTACGAGCAGTACTTC.

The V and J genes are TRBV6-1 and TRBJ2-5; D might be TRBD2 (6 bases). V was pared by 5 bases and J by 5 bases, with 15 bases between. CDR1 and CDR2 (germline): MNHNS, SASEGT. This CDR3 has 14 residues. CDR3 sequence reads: CASSTGVHGETQYF. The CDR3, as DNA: TGTGCCAGCAGTACGGGGGTACACGGCGAGACCCAGTACTTC.

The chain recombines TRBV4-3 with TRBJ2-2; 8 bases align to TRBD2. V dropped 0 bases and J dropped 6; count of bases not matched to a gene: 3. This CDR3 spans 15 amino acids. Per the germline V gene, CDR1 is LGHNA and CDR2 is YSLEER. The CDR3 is CASSQEGTRAGELFF. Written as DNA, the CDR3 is TGCGCCAGCAGCCAAGAAGGGACTAGGGCCGGGGAGCTGTTTTTT.

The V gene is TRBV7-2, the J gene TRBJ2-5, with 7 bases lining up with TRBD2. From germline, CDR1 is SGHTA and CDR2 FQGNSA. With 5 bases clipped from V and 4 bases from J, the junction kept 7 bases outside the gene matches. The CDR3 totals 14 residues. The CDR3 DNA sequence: TGTGCCAGCAGCGGGTCTGGGGGGGGAGAGACCCAGTACTTC. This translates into CASSGSGGGETQYF.

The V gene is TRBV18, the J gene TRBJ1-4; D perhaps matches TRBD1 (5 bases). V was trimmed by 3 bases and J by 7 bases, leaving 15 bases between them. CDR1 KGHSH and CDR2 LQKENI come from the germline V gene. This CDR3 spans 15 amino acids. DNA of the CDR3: TGTGCCAGCTCACCCATCCAGGGAGGAGGTGAAAAACTGTTTTTT. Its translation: CASSPIQGGGEKLFF. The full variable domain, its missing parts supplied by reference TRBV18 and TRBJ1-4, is NAGVMQNPRHLVRRRGQEARLRCSPMKGHSHVYWYRQLPEEGLKFMVYLQKENIIDESGMPKERFSAEFPKEGPSILRIQQVVRGDSAAYFCASSPIQGGGEKLFFGSGTQLSVL.

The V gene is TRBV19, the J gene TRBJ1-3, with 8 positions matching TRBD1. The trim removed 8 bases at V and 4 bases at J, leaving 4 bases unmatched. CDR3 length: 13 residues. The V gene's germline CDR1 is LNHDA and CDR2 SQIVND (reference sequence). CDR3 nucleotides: TGTGCCAGTCGGACAGGGAACGGAAACACCATATATTTT. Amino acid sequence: CASRTGNGNTIYF.

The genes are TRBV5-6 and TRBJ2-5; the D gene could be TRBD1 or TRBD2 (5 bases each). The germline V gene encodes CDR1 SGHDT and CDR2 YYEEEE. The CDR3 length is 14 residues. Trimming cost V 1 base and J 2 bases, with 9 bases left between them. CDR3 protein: CASSLIGAQETQYF. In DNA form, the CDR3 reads TGTGCCAGCAGCTTGATCGGGGCGCAAGAGACCCAGTACTTC.

CDR3 region: CASSEAGGLYEQYF. The DNA for the CDR3 is TGTGCCAGCAGTGAGGCAGGCGGCCTCTACGAGCAGTACTTC. The rearrangement uses TRBV6-1 and TRBJ2-7; D is undetermined. V shed 3 bases and J shed 3 bases, with 12 bases lying between them. Looked up from germline, CDR1 is MNHNS and CDR2 is SASEGT. This CDR3 comprises 14 residues.

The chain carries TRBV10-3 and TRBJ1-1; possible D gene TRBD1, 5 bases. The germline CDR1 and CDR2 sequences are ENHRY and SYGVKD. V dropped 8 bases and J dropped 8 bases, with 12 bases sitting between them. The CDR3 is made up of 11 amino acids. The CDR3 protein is CAIGSDREAFF. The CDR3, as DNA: TGTGCCATCGGGTCCGACAGAGAAGCTTTCTTT.

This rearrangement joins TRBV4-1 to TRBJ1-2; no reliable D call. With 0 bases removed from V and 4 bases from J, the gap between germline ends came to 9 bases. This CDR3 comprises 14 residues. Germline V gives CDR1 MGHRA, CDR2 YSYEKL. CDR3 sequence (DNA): TGCGCCAGCAGCCAAGATGAAAAGCTCTATGGCTACACCTTC. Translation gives CASSQDEKLYGYTF.

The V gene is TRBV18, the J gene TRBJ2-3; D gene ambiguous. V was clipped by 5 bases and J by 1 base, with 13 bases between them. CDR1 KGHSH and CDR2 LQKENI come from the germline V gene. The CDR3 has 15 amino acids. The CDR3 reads CASSVLIGGTDTQYF. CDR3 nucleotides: TGTGCCAGCTCAGTTTTGATTGGCGGCACAGATACGCAGTATTTT.

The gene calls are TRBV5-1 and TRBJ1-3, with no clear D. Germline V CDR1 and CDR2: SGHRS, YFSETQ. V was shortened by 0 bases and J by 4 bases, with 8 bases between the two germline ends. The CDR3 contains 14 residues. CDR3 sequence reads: CASSLGVDGNTIYF. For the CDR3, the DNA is TGCGCCAGCAGCTTGGGGGTCGACGGAAACACCATATATTTT.

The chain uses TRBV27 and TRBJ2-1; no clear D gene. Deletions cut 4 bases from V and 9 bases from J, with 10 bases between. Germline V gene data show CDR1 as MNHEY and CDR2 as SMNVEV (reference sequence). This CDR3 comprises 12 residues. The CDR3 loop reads CASSSISSEQFF. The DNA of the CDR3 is TGTGCCAGCAGTTCCATATCCTCTGAGCAGTTCTTC.

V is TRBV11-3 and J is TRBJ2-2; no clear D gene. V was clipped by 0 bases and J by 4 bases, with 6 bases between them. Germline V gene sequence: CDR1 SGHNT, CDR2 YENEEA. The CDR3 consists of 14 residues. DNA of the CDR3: TGTGCCAGCAGCTTAGATTCAGCCACCGGGGAGCTGTTTTTT. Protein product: CASSLDSATGELFF.

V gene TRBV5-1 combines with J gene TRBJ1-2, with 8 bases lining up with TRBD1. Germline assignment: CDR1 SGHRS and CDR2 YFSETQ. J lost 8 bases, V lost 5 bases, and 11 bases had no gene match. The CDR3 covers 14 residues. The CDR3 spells CASRPQTGVIGYTF. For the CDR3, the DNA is TGCGCCAGCAGACCTCAGACAGGGGTGATCGGCTACACCTTC.

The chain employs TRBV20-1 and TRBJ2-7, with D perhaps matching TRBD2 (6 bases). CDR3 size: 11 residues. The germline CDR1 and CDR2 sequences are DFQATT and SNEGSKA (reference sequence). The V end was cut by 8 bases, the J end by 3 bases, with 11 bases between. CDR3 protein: CSSREVYEQYF. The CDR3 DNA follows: TGCAGTTCAAGGGAGGTCTACGAGCAGTACTTC.

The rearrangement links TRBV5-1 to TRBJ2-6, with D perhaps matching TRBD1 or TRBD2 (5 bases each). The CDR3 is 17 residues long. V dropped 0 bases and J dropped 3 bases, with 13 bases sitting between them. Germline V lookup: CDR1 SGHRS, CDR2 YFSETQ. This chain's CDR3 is CASSLVSGAFGANVLTF. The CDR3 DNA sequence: TGCGCCAGCAGCTTGGTTTCCGGGGCCTTTGGGGCCAACGTCCTGACTTTC.

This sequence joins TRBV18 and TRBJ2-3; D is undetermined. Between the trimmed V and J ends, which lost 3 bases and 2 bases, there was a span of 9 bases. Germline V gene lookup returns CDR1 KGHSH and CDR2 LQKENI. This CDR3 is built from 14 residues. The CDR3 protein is CASSPLPDTDTQYF. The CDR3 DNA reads TGTGCCAGCTCACCTCTTCCCGACACAGATACGCAGTATTTT.

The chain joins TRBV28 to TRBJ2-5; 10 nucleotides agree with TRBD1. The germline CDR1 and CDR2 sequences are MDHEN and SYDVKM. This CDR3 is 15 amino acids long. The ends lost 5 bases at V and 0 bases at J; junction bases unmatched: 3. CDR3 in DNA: TGTGCCAGCAGTAGGGACAGGGGCCACCAAGAGACCCAGTACTTC. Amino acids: CASSRDRGHQETQYF.

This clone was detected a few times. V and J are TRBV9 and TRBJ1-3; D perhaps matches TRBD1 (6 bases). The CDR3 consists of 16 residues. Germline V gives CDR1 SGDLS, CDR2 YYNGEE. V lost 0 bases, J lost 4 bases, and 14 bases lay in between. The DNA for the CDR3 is TGTGCCAGCAGCGTAGGTCTCAGGGGCGACGGAAACACCATATATTTT. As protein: CASSVGLRGDGNTIYF.

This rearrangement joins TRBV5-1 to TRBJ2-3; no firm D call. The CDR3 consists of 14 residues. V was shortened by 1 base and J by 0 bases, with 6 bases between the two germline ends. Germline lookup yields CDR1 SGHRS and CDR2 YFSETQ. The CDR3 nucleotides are TGCGCCAGCAGCTTGTCTGCTAGCACAGATACGCAGTATTTT. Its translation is CASSLSASTDTQYF.

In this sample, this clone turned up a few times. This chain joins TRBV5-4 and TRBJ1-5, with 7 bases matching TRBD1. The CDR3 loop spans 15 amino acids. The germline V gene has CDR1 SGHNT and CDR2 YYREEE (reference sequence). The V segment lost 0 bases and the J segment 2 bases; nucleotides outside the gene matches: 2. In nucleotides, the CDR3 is TGTGCCAGCAGCTTGGCCGGACAGGGCAATCAGCCCCAGCATTTT. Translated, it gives CASSLAGQGNQPQHF.

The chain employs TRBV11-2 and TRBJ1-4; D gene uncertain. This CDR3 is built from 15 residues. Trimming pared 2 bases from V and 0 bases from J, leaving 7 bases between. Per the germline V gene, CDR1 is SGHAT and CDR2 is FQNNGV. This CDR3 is CASSLRVATNEKLFF. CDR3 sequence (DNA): TGTGCCAGCAGCTTAAGGGTTGCAACTAATGAAAAACTGTTTTTT.

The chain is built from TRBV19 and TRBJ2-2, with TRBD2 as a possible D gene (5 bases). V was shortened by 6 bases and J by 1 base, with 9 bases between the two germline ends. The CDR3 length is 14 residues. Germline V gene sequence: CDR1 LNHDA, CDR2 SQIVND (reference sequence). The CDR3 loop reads CASRSGRNTGELFF. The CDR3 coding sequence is TGTGCCAGTAGGTCGGGGAGGAACACCGGGGAGCTGTTTTTT.

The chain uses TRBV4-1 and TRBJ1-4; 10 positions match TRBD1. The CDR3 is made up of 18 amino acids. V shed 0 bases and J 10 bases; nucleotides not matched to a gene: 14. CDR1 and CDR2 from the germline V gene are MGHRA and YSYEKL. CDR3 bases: TGCGCCAGCAGCCAAGATAAAAGGGCCTTGGACAGGGGGGGAAAACTGTTTTTT. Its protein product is CASSQDKRALDRGGKLFF.

The CDR3 loop reads CASSSVTSLETQYF. In nucleotides, the CDR3 is TGCGCCAGCAGCTCGGTGACTAGTCTAGAGACCCAGTACTTC. V is TRBV5-1 and J is TRBJ2-5; perhaps TRBD2 as D (6 bases). This CDR3 is 14 amino acids long. Trimming took 3 bases from V and 4 from J, leaving 13 bases between them. Germline-derived CDR1 and CDR2 are SGHRS and YFSETQ.

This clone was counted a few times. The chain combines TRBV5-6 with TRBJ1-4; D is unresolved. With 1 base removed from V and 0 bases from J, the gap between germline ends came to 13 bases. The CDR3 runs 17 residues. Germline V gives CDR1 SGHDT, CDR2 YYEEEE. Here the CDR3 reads CASSLYSIASTNEKLFF. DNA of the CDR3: TGTGCCAGCAGCTTGTATTCGATCGCGTCAACTAATGAAAAACTGTTTTTT.

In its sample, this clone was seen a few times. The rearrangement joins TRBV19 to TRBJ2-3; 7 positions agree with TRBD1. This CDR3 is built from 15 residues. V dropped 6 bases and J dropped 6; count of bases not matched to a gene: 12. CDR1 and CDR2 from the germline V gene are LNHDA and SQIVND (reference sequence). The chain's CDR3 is CASRFGAGGVDTQYF. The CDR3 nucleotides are TGTGCCAGTAGATTTGGGGCAGGGGGAGTCGATACGCAGTATTTT.